These T cell receptor beta chains were read from a single sample in a study of persistence of HIV-infected CD4 T cells. For these receptors, no antigen is known. Sequencing used immunoSEQ multiplex PCR; TCRdb keeps in-frame clones, though not all of them. This table holds 30,000 to 45,000 clones, around 83% found once. The specimen was cultured CD4+ T cells from PBMCs, collected from a patient who received antiretroviral therapy. These TCRs come from an adult with HIV. The donor label of this sample is uncertain. CDR3s include the opening cysteine and the closing phenylalanine or tryptophan. Each record gives: clone size, J gene, V gene, D gene, CDR3 protein, CDR3 DNA. The D gene is left open where the match is weak. The size field is filled for only some rows; it gives once, few, many or a size class.

>few|TRBJ2-1|TRBV7-8|.
CASRSPERYNEQFF
TGTGCCAGTAGGTCCCCGGAGCGCTACAATGAGCAGTTCTTC
>.|TRBJ2-5|TRBV6-5|.
CASSYEARGTQETQYF
TGTGCCAGCAGTTACGAGGCCAGGGGGACTCAAGAGACCCAGTACTTC
>.|TRBJ1-2|TRBV27|TRBD1
CASKTQTGTYGYTF
TGTGCCAGCAAAACCCAGACAGGGACCTATGGCTACACCTTC
>.|TRBJ2-1|TRBV6-5|TRBD2
CASNQRGTSYNEQFF
TGTGCCAGCAACCAGCGGGGGACCTCCTACAATGAGCAGTTCTTC
>.|TRBJ2-7|TRBV14|.
CASSQVAEQYF
TGTGCCAGCAGCCAAGTTGCCGAGCAGTACTTC
>.|TRBJ1-2|TRBV5-8|.
CASSLTGPFYGYTF
TGTGCCAGCAGCTTGACAGGACCCTTCTATGGCTACACCTTC
>.|TRBJ1-2|TRBV4-1|TRBD1
CASSQGGQGEDGYTF
TGCGCCAGCAGCCAGGGGGGACAGGGGGAGGATGGCTACACCTTC
>.|TRBJ2-3|TRBV5-1|.
CASSLVDFSTDTQYF
TGCGCCAGCAGCTTGGTCGACTTTAGCACAGATACGCAGTATTTT
>.|TRBJ2-3|TRBV19|TRBD2
CASKRLAGDLDTQYF
TGTGCCAGTAAGAGACTAGCGGGGGACTTAGATACGCAGTATTTT
>.|TRBJ1-2|TRBV3-1/TRBV3-2|TRBD1
CASSQEGPGGGGGYTF
TGTGCCAGCAGCCAAGAGGGCCCAGGGGGCGGAGGTGGCTACACCTTC
>.|TRBJ1-1|TRBV5-4|.
CASSLVGGGNTEAFF
TGTGCCAGCAGCTTGGTAGGAGGCGGAAATACTGAAGCTTTCTTT
>.|TRBJ1-5|TRBV2|.
CASSGAAAWQPQHF
TGTGCCAGCAGTGGGGCCGCGGCCTGGCAGCCCCAGCATTTT
>.|TRBJ2-3|TRBV6-5|TRBD2
CASRTSGGTDTQYF
TGTGCCAGCAGGACTAGCGGGGGAACAGATACGCAGTATTTT
>.|TRBJ2-3|TRBV7-3|.
CASSLTNTQYF
TGTGCCAGCAGCTTAACTAATACGCAGTATTTT
>medium-sized|TRBJ2-1|TRBV19|TRBD1
CASGTGVSNEQFF
TGTGCCAGTGGGACAGGGGTTTCCAATGAGCAGTTCTTC
>.|TRBJ2-1|TRBV24-1|TRBD1
CATSDPGQGARYEQFF
TGTGCCACCAGTGACCCGGGACAGGGGGCTCGCTATGAGCAGTTCTTC
>.|TRBJ1-6|TRBV30|.
CAWSPVGTSTGNSPLHF
TGTGCCTGGAGTCCCGTCGGGACGTCAACCGGTAATTCACCCCTCCACTTT
>once|TRBJ1-5|TRBV6-5|TRBD1
CASTTGNNGQPQHF
TGTGCCAGCACGACAGGGAATAACGGTCAGCCCCAGCATTTT
>.|TRBJ2-1|TRBV2|.
CASRDYTLRNEQFF
TGTGCCAGCAGGGACTATACACTAAGAAATGAGCAGTTCTTC
>once|TRBJ1-2|TRBV5-1|.
CASAREGSNYGYTF
TGCGCCAGCGCCCGAGAGGGTTCTAACTATGGCTACACCTTC
>.|TRBJ1-2|TRBV10-2|.
CASSESYGYTF
TGCGCCAGCAGTGAGAGCTATGGCTACACCTTC
>.|TRBJ1-3|TRBV27|.
CASSPLRTSGNTIYF
TGTGCCAGCAGCCCTTTGCGGACTTCTGGAAACACCATATATTTT
>.|TRBJ1-6|TRBV5-5|TRBD1
CASSLQTGNSPLHF
TGTGCCAGCAGCTTACAGACAGGGAACTCACCCCTCCACTTT
>.|TRBJ1-1|TRBV5-1|.
CASSDYYSEEAFF
TGCGCCAGCAGCGACTATTACTCCGAAGAGGCTTTCTTT